Listed below are T cell receptor beta chains from one sample, sequenced in a study of Graves' ophthalmopathy and Graves' hyperthyroidism. Each CDR3 protein is one row after TCRdb ran MiXCR on the multiplex PCR reads. The sample carries 170,000 or so distinct CDR3 sequences, around two fifths recorded once. Sequenced sample: peripheral blood. Receptor source: a woman aged 40 to 50 with Graves' ophthalmopathy. CDR3s include the opening cysteine and the closing phenylalanine or tryptophan. D genes are given only for firm matches. Rows may omit the clone size; those that give it use once, few, many or a size class.

>TRBJ2-7|.|.|TRBV12-3/TRBV12-4
TGTGCCAGCAGCGGAAGGCCCCCCTACGAGCAGTACTTC
CASSGRPPYEQYF
>TRBJ1-6|.|many|TRBV19
TGTGCCAGTAGCCAGGGTGGCTCCTATAATTCACCCCTCCACTTT
CASSQGGSYNSPLHF
>TRBJ1-1|.|many|TRBV5-1
TGCGCCAGCAGCTTTCGGGGTCCTGAAGCTTTCTTT
CASSFRGPEAFF
>TRBJ1-1|.|.|TRBV15
TGTGCCACCAGCAGAGATCGGAGGTACACTGAAGCTTTCTTT
CATSRDRRYTEAFF
>TRBJ2-2|TRBD1|many|TRBV29-1
TGCAGCGGGGAGACAGGGACCGGGGAGCTGTTTTTT
CSGETGTGELFF
>TRBJ2-5|TRBD2|many|TRBV2
TGTGCCAGCAGTGACCTTTCGGGGGGGATAGAGACCCAGTACTTC
CASSDLSGGIETQYF
>TRBJ2-2|TRBD1|few|TRBV6-2/TRBV6-3
TGTGCCAGCAGCGGGACAGAGTTCGCGAACACCGGGGAGCTGTTTTTT
CASSGTEFANTGELFF
>TRBJ2-4|.|few|TRBV20-1
TGCAGTGCTCTGGGGCTAGCGCAGAACATTCAGTACTTC
CSALGLAQNIQYF
>TRBJ1-2|TRBD1|many|TRBV5-1
TGCGCCAGCAGCGCGGGGACAGAGCCTAACTATGGCTACACCTTC
CASSAGTEPNYGYTF
>TRBJ2-4|.|.|TRBV15
TGTGCCACCAGCAGAGAAGGCAGCCTAGCCAAAAACATTCAGTACTTC
CATSREGSLAKNIQYF
>TRBJ2-6|TRBD2|many|TRBV5-4
TGTGCCAGCAGCTCCGGGGGGGGCTCTGGGGCCAACGTCCTGACTTTC
CASSSGGGSGANVLTF
>TRBJ2-4|TRBD1|.|TRBV12-3/TRBV12-4
TGTGCCAGCAGTTTAAGGACAGGGGGAAAAAACATTCAGTACTTC
CASSLRTGGKNIQYF
>TRBJ1-5|.|many|TRBV24-1
TGTGCCACCAGTGATTCTTCAGGGCCAGATCAGCCCCAGCATTTT
CATSDSSGPDQPQHF